This T cell receptor beta chain emerged from a study of control samples from healthy donors and cancer patients (dated by TCRdb to about 2020). The germline ends are 17 bases apart after V is trimmed by 2 bases and J by 7 bases. The germline V gene supplies CDR1 KGHSH and CDR2 LQKENI. The CDR3 goes from the cysteine to the phenylalanine over 15 residues. Just CDR3 DNA is preserved here, 45 bases in frame from base 1. On this clone: No antigen is known for it. Base qualities are missing; no much larger clone stands one base away.

Library preparation employed the immunoSEQ multiplex PCR assay. As stored in TCRdb, this immuneACCESS dataset retains in-frame rearrangements with V and J assigned. A fraction of the clones does not appear; measured against another copy, unresolved V genes explain less than half of the discrepancy, and the remainder lacks a known reason. The sample has 200,000 or so clones on record, around 94% of them singletons. The ten largest clones represent roughly 1.6% of the sample. The sample consisted of blood. The sequence is built from TRBV18 and TRBJ1-2; there is no confident call for the D gene. This sequence was found in a man in his fifties or sixties in good health. CDR3 protein: CASSPTAGVSSGYTF. The nucleotide sequence reads as follows: TGTGCCAGCTCACCAACCGCCGGGGTCAGTTCTGGCTACACCTTC.